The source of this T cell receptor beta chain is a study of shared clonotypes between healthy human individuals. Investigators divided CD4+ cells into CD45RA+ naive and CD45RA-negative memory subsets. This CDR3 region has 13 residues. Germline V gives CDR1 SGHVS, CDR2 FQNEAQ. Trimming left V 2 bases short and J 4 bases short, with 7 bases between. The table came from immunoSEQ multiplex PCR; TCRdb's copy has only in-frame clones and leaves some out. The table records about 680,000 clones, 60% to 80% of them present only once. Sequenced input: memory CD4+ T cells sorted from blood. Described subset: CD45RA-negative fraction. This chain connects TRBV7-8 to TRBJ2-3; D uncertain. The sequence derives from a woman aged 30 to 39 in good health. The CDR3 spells CASSLFRADTQYF. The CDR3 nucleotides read TGTGCCAGCAGCTTATTTAGGGCAGATACGCAGTATTTT.